This T cell receptor (beta chain) stems from a study of blood T cell repertoires in COVID-19. Repertoires were generated with immunoSEQ multiplex PCR, while TCRdb's copy carries only in-frame clones and drops some. The sample has 200,000 to 250,000 clones; around 90% are singletons. The CDR3 length is 17 residues. V dropped 4 bases and J dropped 3; count of bases not matched to a gene: 12. Germline V gives CDR1 SEHNR, CDR2 FQNEAQ (reference sequence). The receptor comes from a woman aged 18-30 years who had recovered from COVID-19. The chain joins TRBV7-9 to TRBJ1-2, with TRBD1 identical over 9 bases. Sequencing input: peripheral blood. The CDR3 is CASSSLTGQGKDYGYTF. The CDR3 bases are TGTGCCAGCAGCTCATTGACCGGACAGGGGAAAGACTATGGCTACACCTTC.